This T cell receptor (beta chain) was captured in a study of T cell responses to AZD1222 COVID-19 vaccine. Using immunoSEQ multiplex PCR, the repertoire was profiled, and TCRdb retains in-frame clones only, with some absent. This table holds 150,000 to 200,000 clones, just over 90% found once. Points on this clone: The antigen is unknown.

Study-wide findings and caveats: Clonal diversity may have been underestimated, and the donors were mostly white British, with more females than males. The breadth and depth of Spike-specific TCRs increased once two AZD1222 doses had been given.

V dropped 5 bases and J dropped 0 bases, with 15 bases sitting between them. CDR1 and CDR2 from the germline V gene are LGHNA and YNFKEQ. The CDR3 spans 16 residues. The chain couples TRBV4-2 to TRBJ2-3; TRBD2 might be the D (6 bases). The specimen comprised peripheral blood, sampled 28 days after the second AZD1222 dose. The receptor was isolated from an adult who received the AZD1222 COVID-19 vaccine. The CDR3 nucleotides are TGTGCCAGCAGCGATCAGACTAGAGCTAGCACAGATACGCAGTATTTT. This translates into CASSDQTRASTDTQYF.